Here is one T cell receptor (beta chain) with its context. Which antigen it targets is not known. The read is 3 residues too short to cover the CDR3 end, so that end is filled in from the germline J gene. This sample is part of a study of T cells in women clearing cervical HPV infection (dated by TCRdb to 2016 to 2018). Turning to the overall study: The cases were 25 women with histologically confirmed HPV16-related CIN3 or worse, and 2 of those women had invasive cancers. The roughly 27 controls were women who cleared a single incident HPV16 infection within 12 months without developing precancer or cancer. Case blood was taken at the visit when the lesion was first identified, whereas control blood was taken when infection was no longer detected. For cases, the median interval between lesion detection and blood sampling was about 150 days, with an interquartile range of about 85 to 210 days. Since only a few of the women had HLA typing available, the possibility that HLA type was acting as a confounder could not be ruled out. An exploratory proof-of-principle case-control study, nested within the Guanacaste HPV Natural History Study in Costa Rica, was conducted to compare TCR repertoires across cervical HPV16 outcomes. Cases and controls were matched on age within five years and on year of sample collection. Median age was about 30 years in cases versus approximately 37 in controls, and baseline characteristics did not differ significantly. The parent cohort enrolled 9,500 to 12,000 women aged 18 or older in Guanacaste, Costa Rica, in 1993 to 1994 and followed the women for seven years. Five blinded duplicates per group were added as quality controls, so that approximately 60 samples were obtained: about 50 participants and some 10 replicates.

Looking up the germline V gene yields CDR1 KGHSH and CDR2 LQKENI. The CDR3, cysteine through phenylalanine, is 15 amino acids long. The DNA shown is the part of the CDR3 that was read: 36 bases, in frame from base 1. Using the immunoSEQ assay, multiplex PCR amplified TCR beta CDR3 regions from an average of approximately 1,100 ng of genomic DNA per sample. Primer bias was corrected in the assay by using a complete synthetic TCR repertoire to establish an amplification baseline. The amplicons were sequenced on the Illumina platform. The original pipeline was this. Sequences were error-corrected by clustering with frequency ratios and a modified nearest-neighbor algorithm, then analyzed in the immunoSEQ Analyzer with IMGT gene definitions. At each rarefaction depth, TCR richness and evenness were averaged over 20 rarefaction repeats, and samples with fewer sequences than the depth were excluded. Wilcoxon rank sum tests with FDR correction were used to compare relative abundances of V, D and J genes between the groups. An intraclass correlation of about 96% for TCR richness and an average of roughly 76% across 65 to 80 gene segments were obtained from the blinded duplicates. TCRdb took over this immuneACCESS table, retaining in-frame rearrangements with V and J assigned. Such tables are incomplete; in checked studies, under half of the missing clones stem from an unresolved V gene, and the remainder is unexplained. That table is the source of V, J and clone size, and D and trimming were worked out from the DNA. The table for this sample lists approximately 12,000 clones. The ten largest account for approximately 9.3% of the sample.

Broad study findings and their caveats: Because the number of T cells in each sample was unknown, differences in richness could reflect differing T-cell content rather than repertoire biology. Random forest classifiers that combined richness and V gene abundances separated cases from controls with an estimated AUC of 0.83. CIN3+ cases had significantly higher TCR repertoire richness than controls across sequencing depths, but evenness did not differ between the groups. Lower TRBV6-7 relative abundance was observed in cases than in controls (about 0.099% versus 0.17%; Bonferroni P = 0.0008). Because of the cross-sectional design, the study could not determine whether the associations came before infection or resulted from infection, and neither effector/memory subsets nor HPV-specific T cells were isolated.

Every participant had a single incident cervical HPV16 infection, and women with prevalent HPV16 infections were excluded. Cervical HPV DNA was detected with MY09/MY11 PCR, and genotyping was done by dot-blot hybridization. Fifteen mL of heparinized blood were centrifuged, and the buffy coat was aliquoted, frozen at -30°C, then stored at -80°C. QIAGEN kits were used to extract genomic DNA from the buffy coat specimens. The sequence was obtained from a woman aged 18 to 69 with a cervical HPV16 infection that either progressed to CIN3+ or cleared (not recorded which). Rearrangement joined TRBV18 to TRBJ1-2, with TRBD1 matching 8 junction bases. The material sequenced was blood buffy coat. CDR3 bases read: TGTGCCAGCTGGGTTGGGACAGGAGGTAAGAATGAC. Its product reads: CASWVGTGGKND. The CDR3 reads in full as CASWVGTGGKNDYTF. Reference TRBV18 and TRBJ1-2 proteins supply the regions before and after the CDR3; the full variable domain is: NAGVMQNPRHLVRRRGQEARLRCSPMKGHSHVYWYRQLPEEGLKFMVYLQKENIIDESGMPKERFSAEFPKEGPSILRIQQVVRGDSAAYFCASWVGTGGKNDYTFGSGTRLTVV.